This passage covers 32 T cell receptor beta chains from one sample sequenced in a study of cytomegalovirus exposure and HLA in healthy donors (dated by TCRdb to about 2017). Library creation used the immunoSEQ multiplex PCR assay. Not all clones reach the TCRdb copy of this immuneACCESS table, which keeps in-frame sequences only. Checked studies attribute under half of the gap to unresolved V genes and leave the rest unexplained. Within this sample are tens of thousands of clones, with around 94% of them counted one time only. 0.6% to 0.8% of the sample is held by the ten biggest clonotypes. The specimen sequenced was PBMCs. These receptors were taken from a woman aged 18-35 years in good health and CMV-seronegative.

This chain connects TRBV2 to TRBJ2-6, with unresolved D. CDR1 SNHLY and CDR2 FYNNEI come from the germline V gene. The ends were cut back, 8 bases at V and 0 bases at J, with 5 bases in the middle. The CDR3 has 13 amino acids. Here the CDR3 reads CASYGSGANVLTF. The DNA of the CDR3 is TGTGCCAGCTACGGCTCTGGGGCCAACGTCCTGACTTTC.

The rearrangement links TRBV19 to TRBJ1-6, with 8 nucleotides matching TRBD1. Germline trimming cut 5 bases from V and 12 bases from J; bases unmatched to any gene: 6. Per the germline V gene, CDR1 is LNHDA and CDR2 is SQIVND (reference sequence). The CDR3 runs to 13 residues. CDR3 in DNA: TGTGCCAGTAGTGCGGACAGGGTAAGACCCCTCCACTTT. Translation gives CASSADRVRPLHF. The whole variable domain, filled in from reference TRBV19 and TRBJ1-6, reads DGGITQSPKYLFRKEGQNVTLSCEQNLNHDAMYWYRQDPGQGLRLIYYSQIVNDFQKGDIAEGYSVSREKKESFPLTVTSAQKNPTAFYLCASSADRVRPLHFGNGTRLTVT.

V is TRBV27 and J is TRBJ1-1; perhaps TRBD1 as D (6 bases). The CDR3 is 14 residues long. V lost 5 bases and J 1 base, leaving 11 bases between the germline ends. CDR1 and CDR2 from the germline V gene are MNHEY and SMNVEV (reference sequence). CDR3 residues: CASSPRGANTEAFF. In nucleotides, the CDR3 is TGTGCCAGCAGTCCCCGGGGGGCGAACACTGAAGCTTTCTTT.

The chain couples TRBV7-9 to TRBJ1-1, with D uncertain. V lost 4 bases, J lost 0 bases, and 12 bases lay in between. The CDR3 spans 15 residues. The germline gives CDR1 SEHNR, CDR2 FQNEAQ (reference sequence). CDR3 protein: CASSYGETMNTEAFF. The CDR3 nucleotides are TGTGCCAGCAGCTACGGGGAGACCATGAACACTGAAGCTTTCTTT.

The chain carries TRBV19 and TRBJ2-5, with 7 positions matching TRBD1. The V and J ends lost 0 bases and 5 bases, in that order; junction bases with no gene match: 6. CDR3 length: 15 amino acids. Germline assignment: CDR1 LNHDA and CDR2 SQIVND (reference sequence). The CDR3 sequence: CASSIDHRGVETQYF. As DNA, the CDR3 is TGTGCCAGTAGTATAGACCACAGGGGTGTGGAGACCCAGTACTTC.

The chain employs TRBV14 and TRBJ1-2, with a tentative D call TRBD1 (6 bases). The V gene's germline CDR1 is SGHDN and CDR2 FVKESK. The CDR3 consists of 15 residues. Trimming took 0 bases from V and 8 from J, leaving 16 bases between them. The CDR3 DNA follows: TGTGCCAGCAGCCAAGATGGATGGACAGTAAGAGGCTACACCTTC. It specifies CASSQDGWTVRGYTF.

J is TRBJ2-7 and V is TRBV7-9; TRBD1 agrees at 8 bases. The germline gives CDR1 SEHNR, CDR2 FQNEAQ (reference sequence). The CDR3 totals 13 residues. The ends lost 5 bases at V and 4 bases at J; junction bases unmatched: 4. The CDR3, as DNA: TGTGCCAGCAGCACTCAGGGGGCTTACGAGCAGTACTTC. Amino acid sequence: CASSTQGAYEQYF.

V and J are TRBV29-1 and TRBJ1-2; TRBD1 matches at 10 bases. The CDR3 is 17 residues long. The V gene end was trimmed by 5 bases and the J gene end by 3 bases; junction bases not matched to a gene: 15. Germline V lookup: CDR1 SQVTM, CDR2 ANQGSEA. The CDR3 sequence is CSVRTMRQGASDYGYTF. The CDR3 nucleotides are TGCAGCGTTCGAACCATGCGACAGGGGGCGTCGGACTATGGCTACACCTTC.

The V and J genes are TRBV7-2 and TRBJ2-2; 11 nucleotides align to TRBD1. The V and J ends lost 5 bases and 6 bases, in that order; junction bases with no gene match: 17. The germline gives CDR1 SGHTA, CDR2 FQGNSA. This CDR3 comprises 19 residues. CDR3 sequence reads: CASSRMGQGGNRGAGELFF. The CDR3 nucleotides are TGTGCCAGCAGCCGGATGGGACAGGGGGGCAATCGGGGCGCCGGGGAGCTGTTTTTT.

The CDR3 DNA is TGTGCCAGCAGCTTATTTGGTATATTCGGTAACTATGGCTACACCTTC. Encoded protein: CASSLFGIFGNYGYTF. This rearrangement joins TRBV7-8 to TRBJ1-2, with D hard to call. Trimming cost V 2 bases and J 1 base, with 14 bases left between them. The CDR3 runs to 16 residues. The V gene's germline CDR1 is SGHVS and CDR2 FQNEAQ.

The J gene is TRBJ1-6, the V gene TRBV6-1; D gene unclear. CDR1 is MNHNS, CDR2 SASEGT, per germline. The V end lost 5 bases, the J end lost 6 bases, and 8 bases lay between the germline ends. The CDR3 sequence is 13 residues long. In nucleotides, the CDR3 is TGTGCCAGCAGTACTCACGTTAATTCACCCCTCCACTTT. It is translated as CASSTHVNSPLHF.

This chain uses TRBV30 with TRBJ2-3, with D possibly matching TRBD1 (6 bases). V was cut by 2 bases and J by 0 bases, with 12 bases left in between. The V gene's germline CDR1 is GTSNPN and CDR2 SVGIG (reference sequence). CDR3 length equals 15 residues. The CDR3 spells CAWSKGQLSTDTQYF. The CDR3, as DNA: TGTGCCTGGAGTAAGGGACAACTTAGCACAGATACGCAGTATTTT.

V usage is TRBV28 and J usage is TRBJ1-5; the D gene is possibly TRBD1 (5 bases). This CDR3 region has 12 residues. CDR1 is MDHEN, CDR2 SYDVKM, per germline. Trimming cost V 8 bases and J 1 base, with 6 bases left between them. The CDR3 DNA reads TGTGCCAGCTCAGGGAGCAATCAGCCCCAGCATTTT. Translating it yields CASSGSNQPQHF.

The chain recombines TRBV4-1 with TRBJ2-3; a possible D gene is TRBD2 (5 bases). The V end lost 0 bases, the J end lost 6 bases, and 19 bases lay between the germline ends. The germline gives CDR1 MGHRA, CDR2 YSYEKL. CDR3 size: 17 residues. The CDR3 is CASSQDMGAVFGDTQYF. CDR3 sequence (DNA): TGCGCCAGCAGCCAAGATATGGGAGCAGTATTCGGGGATACGCAGTATTTT.

This clone was counted only a few times. This sequence joins TRBV19 and TRBJ1-6, with D possibly being TRBD1 (5 bases). The CDR3 is made up of 16 amino acids. The ends were cut back, 3 bases at V and 6 bases at J, with 15 bases in the middle. Germline V CDR1 and CDR2: LNHDA, SQIVND (reference sequence). The CDR3 bases are TGTGCCAGTAGTATCGGGTCAGGGACTTCTAATTCACCCCTCCACTTT. Encoded protein: CASSIGSGTSNSPLHF.

This clone was seen once. The V and J genes are TRBV5-1 and TRBJ2-3; D may be TRBD2 (5 bases). This CDR3 has 15 amino acids. V gave up 3 bases and J gave up 2 bases, with 13 bases separating them. CDR1 and CDR2 from the germline V gene are SGHRS and YFSETQ. The CDR3 nucleotides are TGCGCCAGCAGCTCTTCCGGGATCTACACAGATACGCAGTATTTT. Its protein is CASSSSGIYTDTQYF.

V gene TRBV5-1 combines with J gene TRBJ2-3; D might be TRBD2 (5 bases). The CDR3 covers 19 residues. V lost 2 bases to trimming and J lost 1 base, with 23 bases between them. From germline, CDR1 is SGHRS and CDR2 YFSETQ. CDR3 nucleotides: TGCGCCAGCAGCTTTTGGGAGAGCATCGCTTATGGTGGCACAGATACGCAGTATTTT. Amino acids: CASSFWESIAYGGTDTQYF.

The chain links TRBV4-1 to TRBJ2-2, with 11 bases fitting TRBD2. The CDR3 has 17 residues. Looked up from germline, CDR1 is MGHRA and CDR2 is YSYEKL. The V segment lost 5 bases and the J segment 4 bases; nucleotides outside the gene matches: 9. The CDR3 bases are TGCGCCAGCAGCTTCAAGGGGGGACTAGCGGCCACCGGGGAGCTGTTTTTT. This codes for CASSFKGGLAATGELFF.

The chain links TRBV5-8 to TRBJ1-1; 9 bases map to TRBD1. The germline V gene encodes CDR1 SGHTS and CDR2 YDEGEE. The CDR3 length is 14 residues. Unmatched junction bases numbered 9, after V lost 4 bases and J lost 8 bases. The CDR3 loop is CASSPSWDREEAFF. Here the CDR3 DNA reads TGTGCCAGCAGCCCGAGCTGGGACAGGGAAGAAGCTTTCTTT.

The chain uses TRBV6-5 and TRBJ2-7; 10 bases line up with TRBD1. The CDR3 extends over 15 amino acids. Trimming cost V 2 bases and J 4 bases; bases outside gene matches: 5. Per germline, CDR1 MNHEY and CDR2 SVGAGI. The CDR3 coding sequence is TGTGCCAGCAGTTACAGGGACAGGGGTTTATACGAGCAGTACTTC. Protein sequence: CASSYRDRGLYEQYF.

The chain has TRBV5-4 and TRBJ2-5; 16 bases are a match to TRBD2. Germline trimming cut 3 bases from V and 4 bases from J; bases unmatched to any gene: 6. Germline-derived CDR1 and CDR2 are SGHNT and YYREEE (reference sequence). The CDR3 extends over 17 amino acids. The CDR3 coding sequence is TGTGCCAGCAGCTCCCAGGGACTAGCGGGGGGGGTAGAGACCCAGTACTTC. Amino acids: CASSSQGLAGGVETQYF. The whole variable domain, filled in from reference TRBV5-4 and TRBJ2-5, reads ETGVTQSPTHLIKTRGQQVTLRCSSQSGHNTVSWYQQALGQGPQFIFQYYREEENGRGNFPPRFSGLQFPNYSSELNVNALELDDSALYLCASSSQGLAGGVETQYFGPGTRLLVL.

The rearrangement joins TRBV7-2 to TRBJ2-7, with a weak D call TRBD2 (5 bases). V was trimmed by 1 base and J by 4 bases, leaving 8 bases between them. The CDR3 loop spans 13 amino acids. CDR1 is SGHTA and CDR2 is FQGNSA in the germline V gene. The CDR3 bases are TGTGCCAGCAGCTTAGTGCCGGGATACGAGCAGTACTTC. Translating gives CASSLVPGYEQYF. The variable domain in full, completed from reference TRBV7-2 and TRBJ2-7, reads GAGVSQSPSNKVTEKGKDVELRCDPISGHTALYWYRQSLGQGLEFLIYFQGNSAPDKSGLPSDRFSAERTGGSVSTLTIQRTQQEDSAVYLCASSLVPGYEQYFGPGTRLTVT.

CDR3 sequence reads: CASRGGQGRYGYTF. As DNA, the CDR3 is TGTGCCAGCAGAGGAGGACAGGGGAGATATGGCTACACCTTC. The V call is TRBV2, the J call TRBJ1-2, with 9 bases identical to TRBD1. CDR1 and CDR2 from the germline V gene are SNHLY and FYNNEI. V was clipped by 6 bases and J by 5 bases; unmatched bases: 7. This CDR3 spans 14 amino acids.

V usage is TRBV19 and J usage is TRBJ1-1, with no clear D. The germline V gene has CDR1 LNHDA and CDR2 SQIVND (reference sequence). The CDR3 length is 15 residues. Trimming cost V 0 bases and J 1 base, with 9 bases left between them. CDR3 in amino acids: CASSIEISSNTEAFF. CDR3 DNA sequence: TGTGCCAGTAGTATAGAAATCTCTTCGAACACTGAAGCTTTCTTT.

The chain has TRBV7-6 and TRBJ2-3; 11 nucleotides agree with TRBD2. The germline gives CDR1 SGHVS, CDR2 FNYEAQ. V lost 4 bases, J lost 1 base, and 7 bases stayed unmatched. The CDR3 sequence is 17 residues long. The CDR3 bases are TGTGCCAGCAGCTCCACCTCGGGACTAGCGGGCACAGATACGCAGTATTTT. As protein: CASSSTSGLAGTDTQYF.

The chain employs TRBV6-6 and TRBJ2-2; D remains unclear. The CDR3 consists of 15 residues. Germline loops: CDR1 MNHNY, CDR2 SVGAGI (reference sequence). The V gene lost 2 bases and the J gene lost 2 bases, with 9 bases spanning the gap. CDR3 DNA: TGTGCCAGCAGTTACGAGGCCAGCAACACCGGGGAGCTGTTTTTT. Amino acid sequence: CASSYEASNTGELFF.

The chain employs TRBV18 and TRBJ2-1; D possibly corresponds to TRBD2 (6 bases). CDR3 size: 12 residues. Germline-derived CDR1 and CDR2 are KGHSH and LQKENI. V shed 8 bases and J shed 3 bases, with 8 bases lying between them. As DNA, the CDR3 is TGTGCCAGCCGGCGGGGCTACAATGAGCAGTTCTTC. Protein: CASRRGYNEQFF.

The rearrangement joins TRBV27 to TRBJ2-5; a weak D match, TRBD1 (5 bases). V shed 5 bases and J shed 3 bases, with 16 bases lying between them. The germline CDR1 and CDR2 sequences are MNHEY and SMNVEV (reference sequence). The CDR3 loop spans 15 amino acids. Here the CDR3 DNA reads TGTGCCAGCAGTCCTCGAACAGACAGAAAAGAGACCCAGTACTTC. Its translation is CASSPRTDRKETQYF.

DNA for the CDR3: TGCAGTGGGGCAGGCCAAAGGCAAGCTTTCTTT. Translating gives CSGAGQRQAFF. The genes are TRBV20-1 and TRBJ1-1; D gene uncertain. With 7 bases removed from V and 9 bases from J, the gap between germline ends came to 15 bases. The CDR3 consists of 11 residues. Germline CDR1 reads DFQATT; CDR2 reads SNEGSKA (reference sequence).

V is TRBV5-6 and J is TRBJ2-7, with D tentatively TRBD1 (5 bases). Trimming took 6 bases from V and 3 from J, leaving 19 bases between them. CDR3 length: 15 amino acids. Germline V lookup: CDR1 SGHDT, CDR2 YYEEEE. CDR3 nucleotide sequence: TGTGCCAGCACCCCAGCCCCTGACAGAAGCTACGAGCAGTACTTC. This gives the protein CASTPAPDRSYEQYF.

The chain carries TRBV25-1 and TRBJ2-1; D perhaps matches TRBD2 (6 bases). The CDR3 spans 16 residues. Germline V gene sequence: CDR1 MGHDK, CDR2 SYGVNS. V lost 1 base to trimming and J lost 0 bases, with 10 bases between them. CDR3 loop: CASSESSGGSYNEQFF. The CDR3 nucleotides are TGTGCCAGCAGTGAATCCTCCGGGGGCTCCTACAATGAGCAGTTCTTC. The full variable domain, completed using reference TRBV25-1 and TRBJ2-1, is EADIYQTPRYLVIGTGKKITLECSQTMGHDKMYWYQQDPGMELHLIHYSYGVNSTEKGDLSSESTVSRIRTEHFPLTLESARPSHTSQYLCASSESSGGSYNEQFFGPGTRLTVL.

This chain connects TRBV9 to TRBJ2-5; 9 bases agree with TRBD2. This CDR3 comprises 16 residues. Trimming at V came to 2 bases and at J to 5 bases, leaving 10 bases not matched to a gene. In germline, CDR1 is SGDLS, CDR2 YYNGEE. As DNA, the CDR3 is TGTGCCAGCAGCGTGTCGACAGCGGGGGGAGGGGAGACCCAGTACTTC. It yields the protein CASSVSTAGGGETQYF.